These T cell receptor beta chains were read from a single sample in a study of T and B cells in COVID-19 patients. TCRdb re-analysed the multiplex PCR reads in MiXCR, keeping a single row per CDR3 protein. Counted here are about 21,000 distinct CDR3 sequences, roughly 29% occurring once; the ten biggest clones make up approximately 2%. The sequencing input was blood. Receptors were obtained from a human donor who had recovered from COVID-19. The CDR3 runs from the conserved cysteine through the conserved F or W. D genes are given only for firm matches. Only some rows state a clone size, as once, few, many or a class for expanded clones.

v_call: TRBV7-2
d_call: TRBD2
j_call: TRBJ2-2
clone_size: few
cdr3_aa: CASSLRASGGASGTGELFF
cdr3_nt: TGTGCCAGCAGCTTAAGGGCCAGCGGGGGGGCCTCGGGCACCGGGGAGCTGTTTTTT

v_call: TRBV19
d_call: -
j_call: TRBJ1-5
clone_size: few
cdr3_aa: CASIGGTQEGQPQHF
cdr3_nt: TGTGCCAGTATCGGAGGGACCCAGGAGGGACAGCCCCAGCATTTT

v_call: TRBV12-3/TRBV12-4
d_call: TRBD1
j_call: TRBJ2-1
clone_size: medium-sized
cdr3_aa: CASSLDRGTEQFF
cdr3_nt: TGTGCCAGCAGTTTGGACAGGGGGACTGAGCAGTTCTTC

v_call: TRBV19
d_call: -
j_call: TRBJ2-1
clone_size: -
cdr3_aa: CVSSILGQRQFF
cdr3_nt: TGTGTTAGTAGTATACTTGGACAGCGACAGTTCTTC

v_call: TRBV30
d_call: TRBD2
j_call: TRBJ2-3
clone_size: few
cdr3_aa: CAGHSGGAGDTQYF
cdr3_nt: TGTGCCGGGCATAGCGGGGGTGCTGGAGATACGCAGTATTTT

v_call: TRBV6-5
d_call: -
j_call: TRBJ2-5
clone_size: many
cdr3_aa: CASSYDTYGETQYF
cdr3_nt: TGTGCCAGCAGTTACGACACTTACGGGGAGACCCAGTACTTC

v_call: TRBV10-3
d_call: TRBD1
j_call: TRBJ2-3
clone_size: many
cdr3_aa: CAISGQGGDTQYF
cdr3_nt: TGTGCCATCAGTGGACAGGGTGGGGATACGCAGTATTTT

v_call: TRBV30
d_call: -
j_call: TRBJ1-4
clone_size: few
cdr3_aa: CAWSNRAGEKLFF
cdr3_nt: TGTGCCTGGAGTAACAGGGCGGGTGAAAAACTGTTTTTT

v_call: TRBV14
d_call: TRBD2
j_call: TRBJ2-7
clone_size: -
cdr3_aa: CASSPWGGEQYF
cdr3_nt: TGTGCCAGCAGCCCTTGGGGGGGCGAGCAGTACTTC

v_call: TRBV15
d_call: TRBD1
j_call: TRBJ1-2
clone_size: many
cdr3_aa: CATSRGGQGVYTF
cdr3_nt: TGTGCCACCAGCAGAGGGGGACAGGGGGTATACACCTTC

v_call: TRBV12-3/TRBV12-4
d_call: -
j_call: TRBJ2-1
clone_size: many
cdr3_aa: CASSRRALDEQFF
cdr3_nt: TGTGCCAGCAGCCGCAGGGCGCTGGATGAGCAGTTCTTC

v_call: TRBV18
d_call: TRBD1
j_call: TRBJ2-1
clone_size: many
cdr3_aa: CASSPFQGVNEQFF
cdr3_nt: TGTGCCAGCTCACCCTTCCAGGGGGTTAATGAGCAGTTCTTC

v_call: TRBV19
d_call: -
j_call: TRBJ1-3
clone_size: -
cdr3_aa: CASSSRGRTSSGNTIYF
cdr3_nt: TGTGCCAGTAGTTCCCGGGGCCGTACCTCCTCTGGAAACACCATATATTTT

v_call: TRBV5-1
d_call: TRBD2
j_call: TRBJ2-7
clone_size: few
cdr3_aa: CASSWRGGDYEQYF
cdr3_nt: TGCGCCAGCAGCTGGAGGGGAGGGGACTACGAGCAGTACTTC

v_call: TRBV10-3
d_call: TRBD1
j_call: TRBJ1-2
clone_size: few
cdr3_aa: CAISDRRDRTGTNYGYTF
cdr3_nt: TGTGCCATCAGTGACCGTCGGGACAGGACCGGGACTAACTATGGCTACACCTTC

v_call: TRBV30
d_call: -
j_call: TRBJ1-4
clone_size: many
cdr3_aa: CAWSNADGTTNEKLFF
cdr3_nt: TGTGCCTGGAGTAACGCGGACGGAACAACTAATGAAAAACTGTTTTTT

v_call: TRBV19
d_call: TRBD1
j_call: TRBJ2-5
clone_size: medium-sized
cdr3_aa: CARRQGSGTQYF
cdr3_nt: TGTGCCAGGAGACAGGGCTCGGGGACCCAGTACTTC

v_call: TRBV19
d_call: TRBD1
j_call: TRBJ1-2
clone_size: many
cdr3_aa: CASNRGSYGYTF
cdr3_nt: TGTGCCAGCAACAGGGGGTCCTATGGCTACACCTTC

v_call: TRBV6-2/TRBV6-3
d_call: TRBD2
j_call: TRBJ2-7
clone_size: few
cdr3_aa: CASSREAGSYEQYF
cdr3_nt: TGTGCCAGCAGTCGCGAAGCGGGGTCCTACGAGCAGTACTTC

v_call: TRBV5-4
d_call: TRBD2
j_call: TRBJ2-3
clone_size: few
cdr3_aa: CASSPNSGGDTQYF
cdr3_nt: TGTGCCAGCAGCCCTAATAGCGGGGGTGATACGCAGTATTTT

v_call: TRBV10-3
d_call: TRBD2
j_call: TRBJ2-3
clone_size: many
cdr3_aa: CAISERSSGGTTDTQYF
cdr3_nt: TGTGCCATCAGTGAGAGGAGTAGCGGGGGGACCACAGATACGCAGTATTTT

v_call: TRBV6-5
d_call: -
j_call: TRBJ1-5
clone_size: few
cdr3_aa: CASTVRFDQPQHF
cdr3_nt: TGTGCCAGCACCGTCAGGTTCGATCAGCCCCAGCATTTT

v_call: TRBV11-3
d_call: TRBD2
j_call: TRBJ2-3
clone_size: -
cdr3_aa: CASSLVGGGFKDTQYF
cdr3_nt: TGTGCCAGCAGCCTTGTGGGGGGGGGGTTTAAAGATACGCAGTATTTT

v_call: TRBV6-5
d_call: -
j_call: TRBJ2-5
clone_size: few
cdr3_aa: CASRATQETQYF
cdr3_nt: TGTGCCAGCAGGGCTACCCAAGAGACCCAGTACTTC

v_call: TRBV19
d_call: -
j_call: TRBJ2-6
clone_size: medium-sized
cdr3_aa: CASKLGGSGGANVLTF
cdr3_nt: TGTGCCAGTAAATTAGGGGGGTCTGGAGGGGCCAACGTCCTGACTTTC

v_call: TRBV20-1
d_call: -
j_call: TRBJ1-4
clone_size: once
cdr3_aa: CSATDSDNNEKLFF
cdr3_nt: TGCAGTGCAACGGACAGTGATAATAATGAAAAACTGTTTTTT

v_call: TRBV12-3/TRBV12-4
d_call: -
j_call: TRBJ1-3
clone_size: few
cdr3_aa: CASSFLASSGNTIYF
cdr3_nt: TGTGCCAGCAGTTTTTTGGCAAGCTCTGGAAACACCATATATTTT

v_call: TRBV5-1
d_call: -
j_call: TRBJ2-2
clone_size: few
cdr3_aa: CASSLASAVNTGELFF
cdr3_nt: TGCGCCAGCAGCTTGGCCTCGGCGGTGAACACCGGGGAGCTGTTTTTT

v_call: TRBV12-3/TRBV12-4
d_call: -
j_call: TRBJ2-7
clone_size: few
cdr3_aa: CASSHDLAAEQYF
cdr3_nt: TGTGCCAGCAGCCACGATCTAGCTGCCGAGCAGTACTTC

v_call: TRBV6-5
d_call: TRBD2
j_call: TRBJ2-7
clone_size: many
cdr3_aa: CASRSGTSGEYEQYF
cdr3_nt: TGTGCCAGCAGGTCCGGGACTAGCGGGGAGTACGAGCAGTACTTC

v_call: TRBV5-5
d_call: -
j_call: TRBJ1-4
clone_size: few
cdr3_aa: CASSRDLPTDNEKLFF
cdr3_nt: TGTGCCAGCAGCCGGGATTTGCCCACGGATAATGAAAAACTGTTTTTT

v_call: TRBV12-3/TRBV12-4
d_call: -
j_call: TRBJ1-1
clone_size: -
cdr3_aa: CASSLNSQMNTEAFF
cdr3_nt: TGTGCCAGCAGTTTAAACAGCCAAATGAACACTGAAGCTTTCTTT

v_call: TRBV27
d_call: -
j_call: TRBJ2-7
clone_size: -
cdr3_aa: CASSLSGQGSVEQYF
cdr3_nt: TGTGCCAGCAGTTTATCCGGGCAGGGTAGTGTCGAGCAGTACTTC

v_call: TRBV5-6
d_call: TRBD2
j_call: TRBJ2-1
clone_size: -
cdr3_aa: CASSRTGLAGVSSYSEQFF
cdr3_nt: TGTGCCAGCAGCCGGACAGGGCTAGCGGGGGTCAGCTCCTACAGTGAGCAGTTCTTC

v_call: TRBV18
d_call: -
j_call: TRBJ1-5
clone_size: few
cdr3_aa: CASSTTGQGNQPQHF
cdr3_nt: TGTGCCAGCTCAACCACAGGGCAAGGCAATCAGCCCCAGCATTTT

v_call: TRBV7-6
d_call: -
j_call: TRBJ2-4
clone_size: -
cdr3_aa: CASSSLGVWEASKNIQYF
cdr3_nt: TGTGCCAGCAGCTCCCTGGGAGTGTGGGAGGCGTCCAAAAACATTCAGTACTTC

v_call: TRBV6-6
d_call: TRBD2
j_call: TRBJ2-5
clone_size: many
cdr3_aa: CASTRWGGRETQYF
cdr3_nt: TGTGCCAGCACCCGATGGGGGGGACGCGAGACCCAGTACTTC

v_call: TRBV11-3
d_call: TRBD1
j_call: TRBJ1-6
clone_size: many
cdr3_aa: CASSEGQGGIRGLHF
cdr3_nt: TGTGCCAGCAGCGAAGGACAGGGTGGAATTCGGGGCCTCCACTTT

v_call: TRBV14
d_call: TRBD1
j_call: TRBJ1-6
clone_size: -
cdr3_aa: CASSQTGGNSPLHF
cdr3_nt: TGTGCCAGCAGCCAGACAGGGGGTAATTCACCCCTCCACTTT

v_call: TRBV19
d_call: -
j_call: TRBJ2-5
clone_size: -
cdr3_aa: CASTARGETQYF
cdr3_nt: TGTGCCAGTACTGCGAGGGGGGAGACCCAGTACTTC

v_call: TRBV30
d_call: TRBD2
j_call: TRBJ2-7
clone_size: many
cdr3_aa: CAWTGGGAYEQYF
cdr3_nt: TGTGCCTGGACTGGCGGGGGGGCCTACGAGCAGTACTTC

v_call: TRBV28
d_call: -
j_call: TRBJ2-2
clone_size: -
cdr3_aa: CASRAPAKSVDRELFF
cdr3_nt: TGTGCCAGCAGAGCCCCGGCCAAGTCAGTCGACCGGGAGCTGTTTTTT

v_call: TRBV30
d_call: -
j_call: TRBJ1-2
clone_size: -
cdr3_aa: CAWSTGRVRDYGYTF
cdr3_nt: TGTGCCTGGAGTACCGGGAGGGTTCGGGACTATGGCTACACCTTC

v_call: TRBV12-3/TRBV12-4
d_call: TRBD1
j_call: TRBJ1-1
clone_size: -
cdr3_aa: CASRGGQGADTEAFF
cdr3_nt: TGTGCCAGCAGGGGGGGACAGGGGGCGGACACTGAAGCTTTCTTT

v_call: TRBV7-9
d_call: TRBD1
j_call: TRBJ1-1
clone_size: -
cdr3_aa: CASSFSDRDTEAFF
cdr3_nt: TGTGCCAGCAGCTTTTCAGACAGGGACACTGAAGCTTTCTTT

v_call: TRBV7-6
d_call: -
j_call: TRBJ2-7
clone_size: many
cdr3_aa: CASSLARDYEQYF
cdr3_nt: TGTGCCAGCAGCTTAGCCCGAGATTACGAGCAGTACTTC

v_call: TRBV5-6
d_call: -
j_call: TRBJ2-5
clone_size: many
cdr3_aa: CASSVLGTQQETQYF
cdr3_nt: TGTGCCAGCAGCGTCTTGGGGACGCAACAAGAGACCCAGTACTTC

v_call: TRBV5-6
d_call: TRBD1
j_call: TRBJ2-2
clone_size: -
cdr3_aa: CASSRPGQATNTGELFF
cdr3_nt: TGTGCCAGCAGCCGACCGGGACAGGCGACGAACACCGGGGAGCTGTTTTTT

v_call: TRBV30
d_call: -
j_call: TRBJ1-1
clone_size: few
cdr3_aa: CAWSVGWAEAFF
cdr3_nt: TGTGCCTGGAGTGTAGGCTGGGCTGAAGCTTTCTTT

v_call: TRBV5-5
d_call: TRBD1
j_call: TRBJ1-5
clone_size: once
cdr3_aa: CASSSTGAGQPQHF
cdr3_nt: TGTGCCAGCAGCTCTACAGGGGCGGGTCAGCCCCAGCATTTT

v_call: TRBV6-5
d_call: TRBD2
j_call: TRBJ2-5
clone_size: few
cdr3_aa: CASSANGGVGETQYF
cdr3_nt: TGTGCCAGCAGCGCCAATGGGGGGGTCGGGGAGACCCAGTACTTC

v_call: TRBV6-5
d_call: -
j_call: TRBJ1-3
clone_size: -
cdr3_aa: CASSNPTGTGNTIYF
cdr3_nt: TGTGCCAGCAGTAACCCTACAGGGACTGGAAACACCATATATTTT

v_call: TRBV5-6
d_call: -
j_call: TRBJ1-4
clone_size: -
cdr3_aa: CASSRGTGKEKLFF
cdr3_nt: TGTGCCAGCTCCCGAGGGACCGGGAAGGAAAAACTGTTTTTT

v_call: TRBV19
d_call: -
j_call: TRBJ2-2
clone_size: medium-sized
cdr3_aa: CASSKRESNTGELFF
cdr3_nt: TGTGCCAGTAGTAAGAGGGAGTCAAACACCGGGGAGCTGTTTTTT